This is a list of T cell receptor beta chains from one sample in a study of T cell changes during pregnancy in multiple sclerosis. Only in-frame clones appear in the TCRdb table, and some are missing; sequencing was by immunoSEQ multiplex PCR. This sample has around 35,000 clones, with about nine tenths found just once. This material consisted of CD8+ T cells from peripheral blood mononuclear cells, taken in the first trimester of pregnancy. The receptors derive from a female donor with multiple sclerosis, enrolled in a pregnancy study. Both conserved end residues are part of each CDR3. The order of the fields is CDR3 DNA, CDR3 protein, J gene, D gene, clone size, V gene. D genes are given only for firm matches. For some rows the clone size is stated as once, few or many, or as a class when expanded; others skip it.

CDR3 DNA: TGTGCCAGCAGCTTAGTCGACGGGAGCTCCTACAATGAGCAGTTCTTC
CDR3 protein: CASSLVDGSSYNEQFF
J gene: TRBJ2-1
D gene: NA
clone size: NA
V gene: TRBV11-1

CDR3 DNA: TGTGCCAGCAGTGGGGGTAGCGGCCAAGAGACCCAGTACTTC
CDR3 protein: CASSGGSGQETQYF
J gene: TRBJ2-5
D gene: NA
clone size: NA
V gene: TRBV2

CDR3 DNA: TGTGCCAGCAGCGGCGGGGGCGGGTCAATAGCCAAAAACATTCAGTACTTC
CDR3 protein: CASSGGGGSIAKNIQYF
J gene: TRBJ2-4
D gene: NA
clone size: NA
V gene: TRBV7-8

CDR3 DNA: TGCAGCCCTTGGGACAGAGCAGAGACTGAAGCTTTCTTT
CDR3 protein: CSPWDRAETEAFF
J gene: TRBJ1-1
D gene: TRBD1
clone size: NA
V gene: TRBV29-1

CDR3 DNA: TGTGCCAGCAGCCCACCTCGATGGCGGGAGGGCCGGGGGGACACAGATACGCAGTATTTT
CDR3 protein: CASSPPRWREGRGDTDTQYF
J gene: TRBJ2-3
D gene: TRBD2
clone size: NA
V gene: TRBV5-8

CDR3 DNA: TGTGCCAGCAGTGAGGGACAGGGTCAAGAGACCCAGTACTTC
CDR3 protein: CASSEGQGQETQYF
J gene: TRBJ2-5
D gene: TRBD1
clone size: NA
V gene: TRBV2

CDR3 DNA: TGTGCCAGCAGTTACGGACTAGCGTACACCGGGGAGCTGTTTTTT
CDR3 protein: CASSYGLAYTGELFF
J gene: TRBJ2-2
D gene: TRBD2
clone size: NA
V gene: TRBV6-5

CDR3 DNA: TGTGCCAGCAGCTTAGGGGGGACTAGCACAGATACGCAGTATTTT
CDR3 protein: CASSLGGTSTDTQYF
J gene: TRBJ2-3
D gene: NA
clone size: NA
V gene: TRBV7-4

CDR3 DNA: TGCGCCAGCAGCTTGGGGGCGGGAGGGATCGATGAGCAGTTCTTC
CDR3 protein: CASSLGAGGIDEQFF
J gene: TRBJ2-1
D gene: TRBD2
clone size: NA
V gene: TRBV5-1

CDR3 DNA: TGTGCCAGCAGTAACGCTCAGGGGGTCCCGGACGAGCAGTACTTC
CDR3 protein: CASSNAQGVPDEQYF
J gene: TRBJ2-7
D gene: TRBD1
clone size: NA
V gene: TRBV6-6

CDR3 DNA: TGTGCCAGCAGGGGACAGGGGGTGATAACTGAAGCTTTCTTT
CDR3 protein: CASRGQGVITEAFF
J gene: TRBJ1-1
D gene: TRBD1
clone size: NA
V gene: TRBV6-1

CDR3 DNA: TGTGCCAGCAGCTGGGGGGGGACACTCGAAGCTTTCTTT
CDR3 protein: CASSWGGTLEAFF
J gene: TRBJ1-1
D gene: NA
clone size: NA
V gene: TRBV7-8

CDR3 DNA: TGTGCCAGCAGCTTGACTAGCGGGAGTTTTGAGCAGTTCTTC
CDR3 protein: CASSLTSGSFEQFF
J gene: TRBJ2-1
D gene: TRBD2
clone size: NA
V gene: TRBV13

CDR3 DNA: TGTGCCAGCAGTTTAGGTCCTACCTACGAGCAGTACTTC
CDR3 protein: CASSLGPTYEQYF
J gene: TRBJ2-7
D gene: NA
clone size: NA
V gene: TRBV27

CDR3 DNA: TGTGCCAGCAGCTACCGGGACAGGGGCTACGAGCAGTACTTC
CDR3 protein: CASSYRDRGYEQYF
J gene: TRBJ2-7
D gene: TRBD1
clone size: NA
V gene: TRBV9

CDR3 DNA: TGTGCCAGTAGTATGTCTAGCGGGAGCAGGTCCTACAATGAGCAGTTCTTC
CDR3 protein: CASSMSSGSRSYNEQFF
J gene: TRBJ2-1
D gene: TRBD2
clone size: NA
V gene: TRBV19

CDR3 DNA: TGTGCCAGCAGTTATAACGAGGGCACTGAAGCTTTCTTT
CDR3 protein: CASSYNEGTEAFF
J gene: TRBJ1-1
D gene: NA
clone size: NA
V gene: TRBV6-1

CDR3 DNA: TGTGCCAGCAGCCAAGAGGCAGCGGCCCTGTCCTACGAGCAGTACTTC
CDR3 protein: CASSQEAAALSYEQYF
J gene: TRBJ2-7
D gene: NA
clone size: NA
V gene: TRBV4-2

CDR3 DNA: TGTGCCAGCAGCTTAAACGAGGGGGCGAAAGAGACCCAGTACTTC
CDR3 protein: CASSLNEGAKETQYF
J gene: TRBJ2-5
D gene: TRBD1
clone size: NA
V gene: TRBV7-9

CDR3 DNA: TGTGCCAGCACTACTTATAGGGGCACTGAAGCTTTCTTT
CDR3 protein: CASTTYRGTEAFF
J gene: TRBJ1-1
D gene: NA
clone size: NA
V gene: TRBV27

CDR3 DNA: TGTGCTAGTGGTGGAGGACAGAACGAAGCCTACAATGAGCAGTTCTTC
CDR3 protein: CASGGGQNEAYNEQFF
J gene: TRBJ2-1
D gene: NA
clone size: NA
V gene: TRBV12-5

CDR3 DNA: TGTGCCAGTAGCTTAGGACAGCACACCGGGGAGCTGTTTTTT
CDR3 protein: CASSLGQHTGELFF
J gene: TRBJ2-2
D gene: NA
clone size: NA
V gene: TRBV19

CDR3 DNA: TGTGCCAGCAGTTTCCGGGACAGGGGAACCTACGAGCAGTACTTC
CDR3 protein: CASSFRDRGTYEQYF
J gene: TRBJ2-7
D gene: TRBD1
clone size: NA
V gene: TRBV28

CDR3 DNA: TGTGCCAGCAGTGAAAGTGGAGGGAGGCCACAAGAGACCCAGTACTTC
CDR3 protein: CASSESGGRPQETQYF
J gene: TRBJ2-5
D gene: NA
clone size: NA
V gene: TRBV2

CDR3 DNA: TGTGCCAGCAGCCACCCTAGGGCGGCTAGCGGGACCTACGAGCAGTACTTC
CDR3 protein: CASSHPRAASGTYEQYF
J gene: TRBJ2-7
D gene: TRBD2
clone size: NA
V gene: TRBV7-9

CDR3 DNA: TGTGCCAGCTCACCGGGTAAGGGGACAGCCGATGAAAAACTGTTTTTT
CDR3 protein: CASSPGKGTADEKLFF
J gene: TRBJ1-4
D gene: TRBD1
clone size: NA
V gene: TRBV18

CDR3 DNA: TGTGCCAGCAGTTTCCGGGGGAACACTGAAGCTTTCTTT
CDR3 protein: CASSFRGNTEAFF
J gene: TRBJ1-1
D gene: NA
clone size: NA
V gene: TRBV27

CDR3 DNA: TGTGCCAGCAGCTTAGGACTAGCGGACAATGAGCAGTTCTTC
CDR3 protein: CASSLGLADNEQFF
J gene: TRBJ2-1
D gene: TRBD2
clone size: NA
V gene: TRBV13

CDR3 DNA: TGCGCCAGCAGCTCGCCCCCCGAGGGCTACACCTTC
CDR3 protein: CASSSPPEGYTF
J gene: TRBJ1-2
D gene: NA
clone size: NA
V gene: TRBV5-1

CDR3 DNA: TGTGCCAGCAGTTTTTCGAGCACCGGGGAGCTGTTTTTT
CDR3 protein: CASSFSSTGELFF
J gene: TRBJ2-2
D gene: NA
clone size: NA
V gene: TRBV6-5

CDR3 DNA: TGTGCCAGCAGTGAAGGTTTAGCGGACACCGGGGAGCTGTTTTTT
CDR3 protein: CASSEGLADTGELFF
J gene: TRBJ2-2
D gene: NA
clone size: NA
V gene: TRBV6-4

CDR3 DNA: TGTGCCAGCAGTTTACCCCCCTCCCACGAGCAGTACTTC
CDR3 protein: CASSLPPSHEQYF
J gene: TRBJ2-7
D gene: NA
clone size: NA
V gene: TRBV28

CDR3 DNA: TGTGCCAGTAGTATTATGACAGGGAGCACCTACGAGCAGTACTTC
CDR3 protein: CASSIMTGSTYEQYF
J gene: TRBJ2-7
D gene: TRBD1
clone size: NA
V gene: TRBV19

CDR3 DNA: TGTGCCAGCAGTCGGTCACGGTTTGAGCAGTTCTTC
CDR3 protein: CASSRSRFEQFF
J gene: TRBJ2-1
D gene: NA
clone size: NA
V gene: TRBV27

CDR3 DNA: TGTGCCACCACGGTAGGGGCCCTCTACGAGCAGTACTTC
CDR3 protein: CATTVGALYEQYF
J gene: TRBJ2-7
D gene: NA
clone size: NA
V gene: TRBV28

CDR3 DNA: TGTGCCAGCAGCTTAGAGTCGGACAACAATGAGCAGTTCTTC
CDR3 protein: CASSLESDNNEQFF
J gene: TRBJ2-1
D gene: NA
clone size: many
V gene: TRBV7-6

CDR3 DNA: TGTGCCAGCAGCCACCCGGGGTTCGGGGAGCTGTTTTTT
CDR3 protein: CASSHPGFGELFF
J gene: TRBJ2-2
D gene: NA
clone size: NA
V gene: TRBV5-8

CDR3 DNA: TGTGCCAGCAGGCCGCGGACTAGCGGGAAATTATATGCAGATACGCAGTATTTT
CDR3 protein: CASRPRTSGKLYADTQYF
J gene: TRBJ2-3
D gene: TRBD2
clone size: NA
V gene: TRBV7-2

CDR3 DNA: TGTGCCAGCAGTTACGTCCACAGGCCCTCCTACGAGCAGTACTTC
CDR3 protein: CASSYVHRPSYEQYF
J gene: TRBJ2-7
D gene: NA
clone size: NA
V gene: TRBV6-6

CDR3 DNA: TGTGCCAGCAGCTTATACGGCGGGGAGCTGTTTTTT
CDR3 protein: CASSLYGGELFF
J gene: TRBJ2-2
D gene: NA
clone size: NA
V gene: TRBV7-9

CDR3 DNA: TGTGCCAGTAGTTGGGCAGGGGGCGGATGGGGGGAGCTGTTTTTT
CDR3 protein: CASSWAGGGWGELFF
J gene: TRBJ2-2
D gene: TRBD1
clone size: NA
V gene: TRBV19

CDR3 DNA: TGCGCCAGCAGCCAGGGCCTACCCTACGAGCAGTACTTC
CDR3 protein: CASSQGLPYEQYF
J gene: TRBJ2-7
D gene: NA
clone size: NA
V gene: TRBV4-1

CDR3 DNA: TGTGCCAGCAGTTACTCTAGCTCTGAGGACACCGGGGAGCTGTTTTTT
CDR3 protein: CASSYSSSEDTGELFF
J gene: TRBJ2-2
D gene: NA
clone size: NA
V gene: TRBV6-5

CDR3 DNA: TGTGCCAGCAGCTTAGATGCCGGGGATACGCAGTATTTT
CDR3 protein: CASSLDAGDTQYF
J gene: TRBJ2-3
D gene: NA
clone size: NA
V gene: TRBV7-9

CDR3 DNA: TGTGCCAGCAGTGATGTCGGGGACACTGAAGCTTTCTTT
CDR3 protein: CASSDVGDTEAFF
J gene: TRBJ1-1
D gene: NA
clone size: NA
V gene: TRBV25-1

CDR3 DNA: TGTGCCAGTAGTGCGGGGGTCACCGAAGCTTTCTTT
CDR3 protein: CASSAGVTEAFF
J gene: TRBJ1-1
D gene: NA
clone size: NA
V gene: TRBV19

CDR3 DNA: TGTGCCAGCAGTTTATACAGGGGTGATCAGCCCCAGCATTTT
CDR3 protein: CASSLYRGDQPQHF
J gene: TRBJ1-5
D gene: TRBD1
clone size: NA
V gene: TRBV27

CDR3 DNA: TGTGCCAGCAGGAGGGGGACTAGCCCGGGGGAGCAGTACTTC
CDR3 protein: CASRRGTSPGEQYF
J gene: TRBJ2-7
D gene: TRBD2
clone size: NA
V gene: TRBV27

CDR3 DNA: TGTGCCATCAGTGAGCTGGGGCTAGCGGGAGAAGATACGCAGTATTTT
CDR3 protein: CAISELGLAGEDTQYF
J gene: TRBJ2-3
D gene: TRBD2
clone size: NA
V gene: TRBV10-3

CDR3 DNA: TGTGCCAGCAGTTACTGGGGCTTACAGCCCCAGCATTTT
CDR3 protein: CASSYWGLQPQHF
J gene: TRBJ1-5
D gene: NA
clone size: NA
V gene: TRBV6-7

CDR3 DNA: TGTGCCAGCACTAAGGCCATGGAGGAGACCCAGTACTTC
CDR3 protein: CASTKAMEETQYF
J gene: TRBJ2-5
D gene: NA
clone size: NA
V gene: TRBV5-8

CDR3 DNA: TGTGCCACCAGCGGACAGGGATACGAGCAGTACTTC
CDR3 protein: CATSGQGYEQYF
J gene: TRBJ2-7
D gene: TRBD1
clone size: NA
V gene: TRBV15

CDR3 DNA: TGTGCCAGCAGCTTAACAGGGGGCCCTGAAGCTTTCTTT
CDR3 protein: CASSLTGGPEAFF
J gene: TRBJ1-1
D gene: NA
clone size: NA
V gene: TRBV21-1

CDR3 DNA: TGTGCCAGCAGCTCCAGTGGGATAGCGGGAGCTCGATACGAGCAGTACTTC
CDR3 protein: CASSSSGIAGARYEQYF
J gene: TRBJ2-7
D gene: TRBD2
clone size: once
V gene: TRBV5-4

CDR3 DNA: TGTGCCAGCAGTTCCCCCGGACAGATCTACAATGAGCAGTTCTTC
CDR3 protein: CASSSPGQIYNEQFF
J gene: TRBJ2-1
D gene: NA
clone size: NA
V gene: TRBV28